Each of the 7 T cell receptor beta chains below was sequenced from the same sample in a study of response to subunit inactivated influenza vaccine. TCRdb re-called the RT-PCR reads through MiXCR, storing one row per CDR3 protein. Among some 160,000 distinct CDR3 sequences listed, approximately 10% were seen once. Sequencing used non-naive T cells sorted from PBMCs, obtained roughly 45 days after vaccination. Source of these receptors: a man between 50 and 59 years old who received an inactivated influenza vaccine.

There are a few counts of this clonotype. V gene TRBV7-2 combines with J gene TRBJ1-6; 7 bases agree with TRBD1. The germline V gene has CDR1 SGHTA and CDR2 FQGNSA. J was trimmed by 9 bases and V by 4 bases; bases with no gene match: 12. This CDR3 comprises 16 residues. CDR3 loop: CASSWSDRVIGSPLHF. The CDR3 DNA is TGTGCCAGCAGCTGGAGCGACAGGGTTATTGGTTCACCCCTCCACTTT.

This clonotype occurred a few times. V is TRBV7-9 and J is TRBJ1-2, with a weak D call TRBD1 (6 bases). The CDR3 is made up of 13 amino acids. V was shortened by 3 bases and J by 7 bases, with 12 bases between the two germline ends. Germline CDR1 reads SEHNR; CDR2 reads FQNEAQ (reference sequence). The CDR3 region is CASSFPGAGGYTF. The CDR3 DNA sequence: TGTGCCAGCAGCTTTCCGGGGGCAGGTGGCTACACCTTC.

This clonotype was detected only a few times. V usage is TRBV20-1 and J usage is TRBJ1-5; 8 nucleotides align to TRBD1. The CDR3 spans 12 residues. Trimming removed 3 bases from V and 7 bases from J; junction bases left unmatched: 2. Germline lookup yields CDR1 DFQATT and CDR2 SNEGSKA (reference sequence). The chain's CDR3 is CSARTGAQPQHF. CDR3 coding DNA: TGCAGTGCTAGGACAGGGGCCCAGCCCCAGCATTTT.

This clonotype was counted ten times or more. The CDR3 nucleotides read TGTGCCAGCAGCTTCCTGGGCTTCACAGATACGCAGTATTTT. Translating gives CASSFLGFTDTQYF. This chain links TRBV7-2 with TRBJ2-3; D call uncertain. The CDR3 has 14 residues. Germline V gene sequence: CDR1 SGHTA, CDR2 FQGNSA. Trimming took 3 bases from V and 2 from J, leaving 9 bases between them.

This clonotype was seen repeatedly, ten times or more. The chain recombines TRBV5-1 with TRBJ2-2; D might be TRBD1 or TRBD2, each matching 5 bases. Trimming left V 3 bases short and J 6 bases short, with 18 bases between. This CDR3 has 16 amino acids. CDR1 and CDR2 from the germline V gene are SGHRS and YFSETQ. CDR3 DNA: TGCGCCAGCAGCTCACCCGGGGCAACGAATTCCGGGGAGCTGTTTTTT. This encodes CASSSPGATNSGELFF. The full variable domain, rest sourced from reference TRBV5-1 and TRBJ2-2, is KAGVTQTPRYLIKTRGQQVTLSCSPISGHRSVSWYQQTPGQGLQFLFEYFSETQRNKGNFPGRFSGRQFSNSRSEMNVSTLELGDSALYLCASSSPGATNSGELFFGEGSRLTVL.

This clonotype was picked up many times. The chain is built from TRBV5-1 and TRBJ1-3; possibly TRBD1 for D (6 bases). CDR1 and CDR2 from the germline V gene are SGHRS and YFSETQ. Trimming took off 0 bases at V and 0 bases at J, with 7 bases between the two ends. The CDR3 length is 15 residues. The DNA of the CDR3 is TGCGCCAGCAGCTTGGGGACAGCCTCTGGAAACACCATATATTTT. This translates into CASSLGTASGNTIYF.

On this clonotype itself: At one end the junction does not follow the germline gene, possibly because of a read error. CDR3 residues: CATGDSHNEQFF. The CDR3 DNA is TGTGCCACTGGGGACTCCCACAATGAGCAGTTCTTC. The chain links TRBV2 to TRBJ2-1; D may be TRBD2 (6 bases). This CDR3 spans 12 amino acids. Germline CDR1 reads SNHLY; CDR2 reads FYNNEI.